This section outlines one T cell receptor beta chain sequence together with its context. Its antigen remains unidentified. The data are from a study of neurological immune-mediated disorders. Regarding the study as a whole: The highest TCR clonal expansion occurred in HTLV-1-associated myelopathy; multiple sclerosis fell below healthy controls.

As to time point: technical triplicate 1. 2 million unsorted PBMCs were stored in RNAlater at -80 °C before RNA extraction. With 10-nucleotide random UMIs included, cDNA was synthesized by 5'RACE. From the 5' RACE reads, TCRdb called clonotypes with MiXCR, one entry per CDR3 protein. The data hold about 38,000 distinct CDR3 sequences, with 8.5% to 14% observed a single time. Trimming removed 4 bases at V and 1 base at J, with 7 bases between. From germline, CDR1 is SGHTA and CDR2 FQGNSA. The CDR3 loop spans 13 amino acids. The sequenced sample consisted of PBMCs. The clonotype originates from a man between 60 and 75 years old with HTLV-1-associated myelopathy (HAM/TSP). The chain links TRBV7-2 to TRBJ1-2; D is possibly TRBD1 (5 bases). Here the CDR3 DNA reads TGTGCCAGCAGCTCGGACATTAACTATGGCTACACCTTC. Amino acids: CASSSDINYGYTF. The variable domain in full, completed from reference TRBV7-2 and TRBJ1-2, reads GAGVSQSPSNKVTEKGKDVELRCDPISGHTALYWYRQSLGQGLEFLIYFQGNSAPDKSGLPSDRFSAERTGGSVSTLTIQRTQQEDSAVYLCASSSDINYGYTFGSGTRLTVV.